This T cell receptor (beta chain) was profiled in a study of PD-1 blockade in classical Hodgkin lymphoma. This clone was seen once. The antigen is undetermined. Germline CDR1 reads GTSNPN; CDR2 reads SVGIG (reference sequence). V lost 3 bases and J lost 2; bases outside the gene matches: 4. The CDR3 runs 13 residues. The patients all showed relapse after autologous stem cell transplantation, while their brentuximab vedotin exposure varied. Data came from immunoSEQ multiplex PCR; TCRdb stores just in-frame clones and leaves some out. The table has 66,000 or so clones, 70% to 80% seen once. Study results and limitations: Why repertoires differed is undefined; disease activity or prior therapy possibly contributed. CD4+ TCR diversity climbed significantly by C4D1, unlike CD8+ TCR diversity. The study found complete responders had baseline diversity similar to newly diagnosed patients.

This rearrangement joins TRBV30 to TRBJ2-7, with 7 bases that match TRBD1. This sequence was found in a human donor with classical Hodgkin lymphoma. Sequencing was performed on peripheral blood mononuclear cells (PBMCs), taken before the second cycle of nivolumab. The CDR3 coding sequence is TGTGCCTGGAGCACGGGACAGCCCTACGAGCAGTACTTC. This encodes CAWSTGQPYEQYF. Full variable domain (outside the CDR3, taken from reference TRBV30 and TRBJ2-7): SQTIHQWPATLVQPVGSPLSLECTVEGTSNPNLYWYRQAAGRGLQLLFYSVGIGQISSEVPQNLSASRPQDRQFILSSKKLLLSDSGFYLCAWSTGQPYEQYFGPGTRLTVT.